A selection of T cell receptor beta chains follows, all from one sample in a study of T cells in Graves' hyperthyroidism and ophthalmopathy. TCRdb reprocessed the multiplex PCR reads via MiXCR and lists one record per CDR3 protein. The profile shows approximately 720,000 distinct CDR3 sequences, about 19% of them singletons. Sequencing was performed on blood. Receptors were obtained from a woman between 50 and 59 years old with Graves' hyperthyroidism that later progressed to Graves' ophthalmopathy. CDR3s include the opening cysteine and the closing phenylalanine or tryptophan.

v_gene	j_gene	CDR3aa
TRBV4-1	TRBJ1-2	CASSQETVANYGYTF
TRBV6-1	TRBJ1-3	CASSEAGTGRPRGNTIYF
TRBV29-1	TRBJ1-2	CSVWAQTRDNYGYTF
TRBV18	TRBJ1-1	CASSRQGETEAFF
TRBV3-1	TRBJ1-5	CASSPGRINQPQHF
TRBV3-1	TRBJ1-1	CASSQDLPLNTEAFF
TRBV6-1	TRBJ1-6	CASRRAGNSPLHF
TRBV6-5	TRBJ1-6	CASSSVRAGAYNSPLHF
TRBV7-2	TRBJ1-1	CASSLAFGRDTEAFF
TRBV10-3	TRBJ2-2	CAISVGTGELFF
TRBV7-9	TRBJ2-7	CASSPTGEQYF
TRBV6-5	TRBJ1-4	CASSYYPSEKLFF
TRBV19	TRBJ2-7	CASSPAGTEFYEQYF
TRBV5-1	TRBJ2-7	CASSRGTGGYEQYF
TRBV30	TRBJ1-4	CAWSVLQGRYEKLFF
TRBV5-1	TRBJ1-2	CASSLMRGSNYGYTF
TRBV7-9	TRBJ1-4	CASSLKQGGTNEKLFF
TRBV11-2	TRBJ1-2	CASTDRDRGFYYGYTF
TRBV11-3	TRBJ2-3	CASSLQLAGREDTQYF
TRBV9	TRBJ2-7	CASSQGSDTHYEQYF
TRBV12-3/TRBV12-4	TRBJ2-1	CASSLIGVWGNEQFF
TRBV7-9	TRBJ2-7	CASSFVPGQGNEQYF
TRBV20-1	TRBJ2-7	CSAIAYTYEQYF
TRBV9	TRBJ1-2	CASSFGQDATYGYTF
TRBV11-3	TRBJ1-2	CASSFMCGEPNYGYTF
TRBV6-5	TRBJ1-2	CASSLRPVSNGYTF
TRBV11-3	TRBJ2-2	CASSTRTGVDTGELFF
TRBV12-3/TRBV12-4	TRBJ1-1	CASTSHAGGTEAFF
TRBV5-1	TRBJ2-7	CASSFSQGNEQYF
TRBV6-1	TRBJ1-5	CASSEPGEGNQPQHF
TRBV7-2	TRBJ2-5	CASSPTGTSGRASGETQYF
TRBV20-1	TRBJ2-5	CSARDLLTSGGQETQYF
TRBV2	TRBJ2-1	CANSEEWTSGGPSSYNEQFF
TRBV6-2/TRBV6-3	TRBJ1-5	CASEGVSWYSNQPQHF
TRBV5-4	TRBJ2-5	CASSQRGGLGETQYF
TRBV27	TRBJ2-7	CASTSLGSGAYEQYF
TRBV6-2/TRBV6-3	TRBJ1-1	CASSYSPTGDSEAFF
TRBV12-3/TRBV12-4	TRBJ1-2	CASSLKRGGLTNYGYTF
TRBV5-1	TRBJ2-5	CASRQSGGSGETQYF
TRBV7-8	TRBJ2-3	CASSDRRADTQYF
TRBV7-7	TRBJ2-5	CASSRDTGDVETQYF
TRBV20-1	TRBJ2-5	CSAEGNTGTGQETQYF
TRBV6-1	TRBJ2-2	CASSFPSGGATGELFF
TRBV25-1	TRBJ2-1	CASSDSGGPYNEQFF
TRBV20-1	TRBJ2-2	CSARGPGLLLGELFF
TRBV20-1	TRBJ1-3	CSASRESGNTIYF
TRBV7-9	TRBJ2-7	CASTSGYEQYF
TRBV24-1	TRBJ2-2	CATSDPRAPNTGELFF
TRBV5-4	TRBJ1-3	CASSFPAAGASGNTIYF
TRBV12-3/TRBV12-4	TRBJ1-2	CASSKRTGADYGYTF
TRBV3-1	TRBJ1-1	CASSSAMNGPEAFF
TRBV5-1	TRBJ1-1	CASTPREGTNTEAFF
TRBV2	TRBJ2-5	CASTRLAGGETQYF
TRBV6-1	TRBJ2-7	CASSQPGGSYHEQYF
TRBV20-1	TRBJ2-3	CSASWVVTDTQYF
TRBV29-1	TRBJ1-2	CSAEGVNYGYTF